The sequence of this TCR beta chain was determined in a study of blood T cells in healthy people across ages. Study-level points and caveats: A roughly linear age-dependent decrease characterized TCR beta diversity per million T cells. Strong correlation was found linking TCR beta diversity to naive T cell percentage.

Trimming stripped 0 bases from V and 3 bases from J, with 6 bases between. This CDR3 region has 13 residues. In germline, CDR1 is SGDLS, CDR2 YYNGEE. Using a J-beta primer mix together with a sample-barcoded 5' primer, a second PCR was run for about 6 to 11 cycles. The authors tagged each cDNA molecule using a template-switch adaptor with 12 random nucleotides. Using its own MiXCR run on the 5' RACE reads, TCRdb lists one record per CDR3 protein. The table shows more than 650,000 distinct CDR3 sequences, with 22% occurring only once. Healthy individuals of Caucasian origin from Russia, aged about 6 to 95, served as donors. In this sample, this clonotype turned up many times. What it recognizes is unknown.

The rearrangement links TRBV9 to TRBJ1-2, with unresolved D. The TCR originated in a man between 70 and 80 years old in good health. The sequencing sample was made of blood. The CDR3 is CASSVDGDYGYTF. As DNA, the CDR3 is TGTGCCAGCAGCGTAGACGGCGACTATGGCTACACCTTC.